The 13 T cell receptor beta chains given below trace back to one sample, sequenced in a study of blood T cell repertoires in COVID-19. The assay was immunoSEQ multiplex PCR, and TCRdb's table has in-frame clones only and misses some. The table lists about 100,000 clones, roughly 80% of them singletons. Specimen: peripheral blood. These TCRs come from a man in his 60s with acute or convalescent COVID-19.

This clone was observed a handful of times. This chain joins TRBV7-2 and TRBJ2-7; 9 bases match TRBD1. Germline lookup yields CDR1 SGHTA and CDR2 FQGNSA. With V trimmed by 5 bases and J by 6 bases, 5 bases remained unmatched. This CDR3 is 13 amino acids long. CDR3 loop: CASSPGTGSEQYF. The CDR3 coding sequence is TGTGCCAGCAGCCCCGGGACAGGGTCCGAGCAGTACTTC.

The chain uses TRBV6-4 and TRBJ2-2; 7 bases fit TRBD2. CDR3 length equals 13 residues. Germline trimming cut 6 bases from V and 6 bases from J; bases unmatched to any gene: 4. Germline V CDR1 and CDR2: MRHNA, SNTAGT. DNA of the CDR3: TGTGCCAGCAGCCCCCGGGGGGCCGGGGAGCTGTTTTTT. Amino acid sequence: CASSPRGAGELFF.

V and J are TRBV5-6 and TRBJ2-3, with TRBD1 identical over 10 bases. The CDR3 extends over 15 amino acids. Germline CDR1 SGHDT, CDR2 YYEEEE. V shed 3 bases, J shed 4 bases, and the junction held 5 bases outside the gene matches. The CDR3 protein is CASSYRDRGPDTQYF. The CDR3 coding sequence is TGTGCCAGCAGCTACCGGGACAGGGGACCAGATACGCAGTATTTT.

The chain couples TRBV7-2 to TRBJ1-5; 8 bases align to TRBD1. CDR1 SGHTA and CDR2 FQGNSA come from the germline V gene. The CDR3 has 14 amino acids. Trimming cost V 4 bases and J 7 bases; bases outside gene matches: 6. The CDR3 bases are TGTGCCAGCAGCTCCGGACAGGGCCTGCAGCCCCAGCATTTT. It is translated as CASSSGQGLQPQHF.

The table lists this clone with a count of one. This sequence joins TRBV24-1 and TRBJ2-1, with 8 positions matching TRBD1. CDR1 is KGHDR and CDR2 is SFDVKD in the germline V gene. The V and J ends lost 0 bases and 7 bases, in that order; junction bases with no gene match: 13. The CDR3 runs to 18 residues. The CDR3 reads CATSDLQSLGQGRNEQFF. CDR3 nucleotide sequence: TGTGCCACCAGTGATTTGCAGAGTTTAGGACAGGGTCGAAATGAGCAGTTCTTC.

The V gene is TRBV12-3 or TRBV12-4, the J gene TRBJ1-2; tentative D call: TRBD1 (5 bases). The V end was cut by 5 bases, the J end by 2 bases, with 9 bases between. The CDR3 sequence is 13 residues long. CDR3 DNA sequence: TGTGCCAGCAGTAGCGACAGAAACTATGGCTACACCTTC. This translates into CASSSDRNYGYTF.

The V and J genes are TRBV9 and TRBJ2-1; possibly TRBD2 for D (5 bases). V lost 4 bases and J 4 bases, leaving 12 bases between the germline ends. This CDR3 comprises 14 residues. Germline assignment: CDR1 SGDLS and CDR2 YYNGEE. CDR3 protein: CASSPGVGYNEQFF. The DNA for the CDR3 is TGTGCCAGCAGCCCCGGGGTGGGATACAATGAGCAGTTCTTC.

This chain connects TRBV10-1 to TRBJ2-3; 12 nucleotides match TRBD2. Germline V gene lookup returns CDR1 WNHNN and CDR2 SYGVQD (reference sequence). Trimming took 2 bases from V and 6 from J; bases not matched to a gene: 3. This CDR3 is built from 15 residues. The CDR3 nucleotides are TGCGCCAGCAGTGAGGGACTAGCGGGAAGCGATACGCAGTATTTT. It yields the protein CASSEGLAGSDTQYF.

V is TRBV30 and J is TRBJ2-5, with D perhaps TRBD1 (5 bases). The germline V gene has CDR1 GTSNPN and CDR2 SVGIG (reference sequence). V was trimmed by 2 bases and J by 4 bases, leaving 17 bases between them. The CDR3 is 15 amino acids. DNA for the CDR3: TGTGCCTGGAGTCTGGCAGGGCGGACCGGAGAGACCCAGTACTTC. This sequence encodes CAWSLAGRTGETQYF.

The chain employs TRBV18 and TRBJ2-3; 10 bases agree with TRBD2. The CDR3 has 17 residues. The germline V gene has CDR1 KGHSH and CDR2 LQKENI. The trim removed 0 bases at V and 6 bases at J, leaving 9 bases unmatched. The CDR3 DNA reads TGTGCCAGCTCACCACCGTTCCTAGCGGGAGCAGGCGATACGCAGTATTTT. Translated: CASSPPFLAGAGDTQYF.

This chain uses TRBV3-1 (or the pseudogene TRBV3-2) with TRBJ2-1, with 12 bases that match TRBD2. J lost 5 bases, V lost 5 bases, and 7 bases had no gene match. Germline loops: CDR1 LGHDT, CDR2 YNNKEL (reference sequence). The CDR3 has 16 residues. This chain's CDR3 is CASSEWTSGTDNEQFF. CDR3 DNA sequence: TGTGCCAGCAGCGAGTGGACTAGCGGGACCGACAATGAGCAGTTCTTC.

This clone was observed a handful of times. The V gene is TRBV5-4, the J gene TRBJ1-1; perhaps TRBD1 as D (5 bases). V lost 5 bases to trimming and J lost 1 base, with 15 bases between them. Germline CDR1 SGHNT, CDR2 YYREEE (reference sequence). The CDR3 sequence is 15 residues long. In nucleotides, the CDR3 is TGTGCCAGCAGTGCGGGGCGGGGGTGGAACACTGAAGCTTTCTTT. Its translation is CASSAGRGWNTEAFF. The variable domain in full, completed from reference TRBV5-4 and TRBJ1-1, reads ETGVTQSPTHLIKTRGQQVTLRCSSQSGHNTVSWYQQALGQGPQFIFQYYREEENGRGNFPPRFSGLQFPNYSSELNVNALELDDSALYLCASSAGRGWNTEAFFGQGTRLTVV.

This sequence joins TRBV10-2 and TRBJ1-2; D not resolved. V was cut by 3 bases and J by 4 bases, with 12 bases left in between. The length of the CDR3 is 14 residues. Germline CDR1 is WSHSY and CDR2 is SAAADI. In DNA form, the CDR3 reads TGCGCCAGCAGTGACTCTGGAACGGGCTATGGCTACACCTTC. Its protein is CASSDSGTGYGYTF.